Below, 2 T cell receptor beta chains from the same sample are listed, as sequenced in a study of PD-L1 blockade in urothelial cancer. Time point meaning: pretreatment peripheral blood. Sequencing used immunoSEQ multiplex PCR; TCRdb keeps in-frame clones, though not all of them. The top ten hold about 4.1% of the sample, which has more than 45,000 clones, around 72% seen once. Sequences were derived from PBMCs, sampled around atezolizumab (anti-PD-L1) treatment. Source of these receptors: an older man with urothelial cancer.

The chain has TRBV29-1 and TRBJ1-5; no definite D call. CDR1 and CDR2 (germline): SQVTM, ANQGSEA. V lost 5 bases and J 2 bases, leaving 10 bases between the germline ends. The CDR3 spans 13 residues. The CDR3 loop is CSVRLRGNQPQHF. In DNA, the CDR3 is TGCAGCGTTCGATTGCGGGGCAATCAGCCCCAGCATTTT.

As DNA, the CDR3 is TGTGCCAGCAGTTACGGACTGAACACCGGGGAGCTGTTTTTT. Protein product: CASSYGLNTGELFF. This chain joins TRBV27 and TRBJ2-2, with a weak D call TRBD2 (5 bases). The CDR3 is 14 residues long. Trimming pared 4 bases from V and 1 base from J, leaving 7 bases between. Germline V gene data show CDR1 as MNHEY and CDR2 as SMNVEV (reference sequence).